The 28 T cell receptor beta chains given below trace back to one sample, sequenced in a study of T-cell memory formation after mild COVID-19. TCRdb redid the calling of the 5' RACE reads with MiXCR, one entry per CDR3 protein. The sample records about 450,000 distinct CDR3 sequences, around a quarter being singletons. The sample comprised PBMCs or a T cell subset sorted from them (not recorded which). The receptors were gathered from an adult woman who had mild COVID-19 (a few samples of this study predate the infection). Cell type and time point are not known.

This clonotype was observed a few times. The chain is built from TRBV30 and TRBJ2-2; D not certain. This CDR3 is built from 13 residues. CDR1 is GTSNPN and CDR2 is SVGIG in the germline V gene (reference sequence). The V end lost 2 bases, the J end lost 1 base, and 5 bases lay between the germline ends. Written as DNA, the CDR3 is TGTGCCTGGAGTTCAGGGAACACCGGGGAGCTGTTTTTT. Its protein is CAWSSGNTGELFF. Looking up the rest from reference TRBV30 and TRBJ2-2 gives the full variable domain: SQTIHQWPATLVQPVGSPLSLECTVEGTSNPNLYWYRQAAGRGLQLLFYSVGIGQISSEVPQNLSASRPQDRQFILSSKKLLLSDSGFYLCAWSSGNTGELFFGEGSRLTVL.

This clonotype showed up just a few times. The gene calls are TRBV28 and TRBJ2-1; tentatively, D is TRBD2 (5 bases). Germline V gene data show CDR1 as MDHEN and CDR2 as SYDVKM. V was cut by 3 bases and J by 16 bases, with 13 bases left in between. This CDR3 is built from 11 residues. CDR3 region: CASSLRSERFF. CDR3 in DNA: TGTGCCAGCAGTTTGCGTAGCGAGCGTTTCTTC.

This clonotype has a single count. This rearrangement joins TRBV4-3 to TRBJ2-1; D not resolved. This CDR3 is built from 14 residues. CDR1 and CDR2 from the germline V gene are LGHNA and YSLEER. Trimming stripped 1 base from V and 7 bases from J, with 11 bases between. The CDR3 protein is CASSQAAWGNEQFF. DNA for the CDR3: TGCGCCAGCAGCCAAGCCGCCTGGGGAAATGAGCAGTTCTTC.

This clonotype was observed a handful of times. This chain uses TRBV13 with TRBJ2-5; the D gene is possibly TRBD1 (6 bases). This CDR3 spans 16 amino acids. V was cut by 1 base and J by 5 bases, with 17 bases left in between. Per germline, CDR1 PRHDT and CDR2 FYEKMQ (reference sequence). CDR3 in amino acids: CASSLASQGRGETQYF. DNA of the CDR3: TGTGCCAGCAGCTTAGCCTCTCAGGGCAGGGGTGAGACCCAGTACTTC.

There are a few counts of this clonotype. The chain carries TRBV7-3 and TRBJ2-1; D is undetermined. Trimming cost V 0 bases and J 7 bases, with 7 bases left between them. Germline CDR1 SGHTA, CDR2 FQGTGA. CDR3 length: 13 residues. The CDR3 loop reads CASSLTIPNEQFF. The CDR3 nucleotides read TGTGCCAGCAGCTTAACAATTCCTAATGAGCAGTTCTTC.

This chain links TRBV9 with TRBJ2-7; D remains unclear. Trimming left V 0 bases short and J 0 bases short, with 10 bases between. CDR3 length: 15 residues. The germline V gene has CDR1 SGDLS and CDR2 YYNGEE. CDR3 nucleotide sequence: TGTGCCAGCAGCGTAGCTGTCGACCCCTCCTACGAGCAGTACTTC. This gives the protein CASSVAVDPSYEQYF.

A few counts support this clonotype. V gene TRBV6-5 combines with J gene TRBJ2-4; D perhaps matches TRBD1 (6 bases). Per germline, CDR1 MNHEY and CDR2 SVGAGI. The V gene lost 5 bases and the J gene lost 1 base, with 12 bases spanning the gap. This CDR3 is 15 amino acids long. In DNA form, the CDR3 reads TGTGCCAGCAGTACAACAGGGTGGGCCAAAAACATTCAGTACTTC. Its translation: CASSTTGWAKNIQYF.

The chain uses TRBV19 and TRBJ1-2, with a tentative D call TRBD1 (5 bases). Germline CDR1 and CDR2: LNHDA and SQIVND (reference sequence). V lost 7 bases and J lost 5, with 20 bases in between. The CDR3 consists of 15 residues. In DNA, the CDR3 is TGTGCCAGTAATCCGTGGGGCCAAGTAGGGTATGGCTACACCTTC. It translates to CASNPWGQVGYGYTF. Together with reference TRBV19 and TRBJ1-2, the CDR3 gives the full variable domain: DGGITQSPKYLFRKEGQNVTLSCEQNLNHDAMYWYRQDPGQGLRLIYYSQIVNDFQKGDIAEGYSVSREKKESFPLTVTSAQKNPTAFYLCASNPWGQVGYGYTFGSGTRLTVV.

This clonotype was detected only a few times. V is TRBV29-1 and J is TRBJ2-3, with TRBD1 matching over 10 bases. The CDR3 is 15 residues long. Trimming cost V 3 bases and J 1 base; bases outside gene matches: 4. Looked up from germline, CDR1 is SQVTM and CDR2 is ANQGSEA. CDR3 region: CSVEGTGARTDTQYF. The DNA for the CDR3 is TGCAGCGTTGAGGGGACAGGGGCTCGCACAGATACGCAGTATTTT.

J is TRBJ1-6 and V is TRBV12-3 or TRBV12-4; D remains ambiguous. CDR3 length: 13 amino acids. Trimming removed 7 bases from V and 9 bases from J, with 13 bases in between. The CDR3 DNA is TGTGCCAGCATAGTCGGCCCGGGTTCACCCCTCCACTTT. The encoded protein is CASIVGPGSPLHF.

J is TRBJ2-7 and V is TRBV29-1; D is undetermined. The CDR3 is 16 amino acids. Germline CDR1 is SQVTM and CDR2 is ANQGSEA. V was trimmed by 4 bases and J by 4 bases, leaving 23 bases between them. In DNA, the CDR3 is TGCAGCGTTGCGAGGCCTCAGACGGATGGTTCTTACGAGCAGTACTTC. This translates into CSVARPQTDGSYEQYF.

The J gene is TRBJ2-7, the V gene TRBV6-6, with D perhaps TRBD2 (6 bases). The germline CDR1 and CDR2 sequences are MNHNY and SVGAGI (reference sequence). V shed 2 bases and J shed 2 bases, with 10 bases lying between them. This CDR3 spans 14 amino acids. CDR3 nucleotides: TGTGCCAGCAGTTACCGGGACTCCGCCTACGAGCAGTACTTC. It encodes CASSYRDSAYEQYF.

The gene calls are TRBV9 and TRBJ2-2; possible D gene TRBD1, 6 bases. CDR3 length: 18 residues. Trimming removed 0 bases from V and 0 bases from J, with 15 bases in between. Germline assignment: CDR1 SGDLS and CDR2 YYNGEE. The CDR3: CASSVVSLQGSNTGELFF. As DNA, the CDR3 is TGTGCCAGCAGCGTAGTGTCTTTACAGGGATCGAACACCGGGGAGCTGTTTTTT.

The rearrangement joins TRBV6-4 to TRBJ2-3, with TRBD2 identical over 9 bases. The V gene end was trimmed by 4 bases and the J gene end by 6 bases; junction bases not matched to a gene: 5. CDR1 MRHNA and CDR2 SNTAGT come from the germline V gene. This CDR3 region has 14 residues. CDR3 sequence reads: CASSVGGGADTQYF. CDR3 sequence (DNA): TGTGCCAGCAGTGTCGGCGGGGGGGCGGATACGCAGTATTTT.

This clonotype was counted between two and nine times. This rearrangement joins TRBV4-1 to TRBJ1-1; D call uncertain. The germline gives CDR1 MGHRA, CDR2 YSYEKL. V was pared by 0 bases and J by 1 base, with 12 bases between. The CDR3 sequence is 16 residues long. This chain's CDR3 is CASSQDQDSRNTEAFF. The DNA of the CDR3 is TGCGCCAGCAGCCAAGATCAGGATTCGAGGAACACTGAAGCTTTCTTT.

This chain links TRBV3-1 with TRBJ2-5; TRBD1 agrees at 7 bases. This CDR3 contains 14 residues. Germline CDR1 and CDR2: LGHDT and YNNKEL (reference sequence). The V segment lost 4 bases and the J segment 7 bases; nucleotides outside the gene matches: 9. In DNA, the CDR3 is TGTGCCAGCAGCCGACTGGGACAGCTCGGGACCCAGTACTTC. It codes for CASSRLGQLGTQYF.

This clonotype has more than one count but fewer than ten. V usage is TRBV7-9 and J usage is TRBJ1-2, with 8 bases matching TRBD1. This CDR3 spans 13 amino acids. V lost 5 bases and J lost 8; bases outside the gene matches: 7. Germline CDR1 reads SEHNR; CDR2 reads FQNEAQ (reference sequence). The CDR3 protein is CASSLDRVEGYTF. The CDR3 DNA is TGTGCCAGCAGCCTGGACAGGGTAGAAGGCTACACCTTC.

The chain has TRBV7-6 and TRBJ2-5; TRBD1 matches at 8 bases. CDR3 length equals 14 residues. Per the germline V gene, CDR1 is SGHVS and CDR2 is FNYEAQ. J lost 3 bases, V lost 3 bases, and 3 bases had no gene match. DNA for the CDR3: TGTGCCAGCAGCTTGGAGGACAGGGAAGAGACCCAGTACTTC. It translates to CASSLEDREETQYF.

This clonotype was seen only a few times. This rearrangement joins TRBV29-1 to TRBJ2-5; D not certain. CDR1 is SQVTM, CDR2 ANQGSEA, per germline. The ends were cut back, 8 bases at V and 2 bases at J, with 15 bases in the middle. CDR3 length: 13 amino acids. CDR3 in amino acids: CSRSIERQETQYF. The CDR3 DNA is TGCAGCCGAAGCATTGAACGGCAAGAGACCCAGTACTTC.

The chain uses TRBV6-1 and TRBJ2-5; D assignment may be TRBD1 or TRBD2 (5 bases each). Looked up from germline, CDR1 is MNHNS and CDR2 is SASEGT. V gave up 8 bases and J gave up 5 bases, with 12 bases separating them. The CDR3 consists of 12 residues. The CDR3 DNA reads as TGTGCCAGCTCGGGGCTGGGGGAGACCCAGTACTTC. This codes for CASSGLGETQYF.

This clonotype turned up a few times. J is TRBJ1-2 and V is TRBV7-8; D is possibly TRBD1 (5 bases). V lost 0 bases to trimming and J lost 4 bases, with 21 bases between them. The CDR3 runs to 18 residues. Germline V lookup: CDR1 SGHVS, CDR2 FQNEAQ. The CDR3 nucleotides read TGTGCCAGCAGCTTAGCTCGAGGCGTCGGTATAGGGGTCTATGGCTACACCTTC. It is translated as CASSLARGVGIGVYGYTF.

There are a few counts of this clonotype. The chain recombines TRBV30 with TRBJ2-5; tentatively, D is TRBD1 (6 bases). CDR1 and CDR2 from the germline V gene are GTSNPN and SVGIG (reference sequence). This CDR3 region has 13 residues. The V end was cut by 2 bases, the J end by 2 bases, with 9 bases between. The CDR3: CAWSTGSQETQYF. Written as DNA, the CDR3 is TGTGCCTGGAGTACAGGGAGTCAAGAGACCCAGTACTTC.

The chain links TRBV4-3 to TRBJ2-1, with 9 bases fitting TRBD2. Germline-derived CDR1 and CDR2 are LGHNA and YSLEER. This CDR3 has 16 amino acids. The V gene end was trimmed by 0 bases and the J gene end by 8 bases; junction bases not matched to a gene: 8. CDR3 DNA sequence: TGCGCCAGCAGCCAAGATCGAGCGGGGGGTACAGATGAGCAGTTCTTC. It encodes CASSQDRAGGTDEQFF.

V and J are TRBV29-1 and TRBJ2-2, with D unclear. Germline values: CDR1 SQVTM, CDR2 ANQGSEA. The CDR3 loop spans 15 amino acids. The germline V and J ends were trimmed by 4 bases and 1 base, with 13 bases remaining between them. The CDR3 region is CSVVPTGGNTGELFF. The DNA of the CDR3 is TGCAGCGTTGTTCCCACTGGCGGGAACACCGGGGAGCTGTTTTTT.

The gene calls are TRBV20-1 and TRBJ2-5; 10 bases line up with TRBD2. The CDR3 covers 19 residues. CDR1 is DFQATT and CDR2 is SNEGSKA in the germline V gene (reference sequence). After removal of 6 bases from V and 5 bases from J, the junction contained 24 bases not matched to a gene. The CDR3 DNA is TGCAGTGCCCGCACCCCCAGTGGTCACCCACTAGCGGGGAGGGAGACCCAGTACTTC. It translates to CSARTPSGHPLAGRETQYF.

This chain connects TRBV5-1 to TRBJ2-2; either TRBD1 or TRBD2 may fit D (5 bases each). The CDR3 has 15 residues. From germline, CDR1 is SGHRS and CDR2 YFSETQ. Trimming took off 4 bases at V and 2 bases at J, with 12 bases between the two ends. CDR3: CASSVVGVNTGELFF. DNA of the CDR3: TGCGCCAGCAGCGTGGTGGGGGTAAACACCGGGGAGCTGTTTTTT.

A few counts support this clonotype. The CDR3 DNA follows: TGCGCCAGCAGCTTGGCAGGGGACCATCGCCGGGAGCTGTTTTTT. It is translated as CASSLAGDHRRELFF. The rearrangement joins TRBV5-1 to TRBJ2-2; tentatively, D is TRBD1 (6 bases). The germline V and J ends were trimmed by 0 bases and 9 bases, with 15 bases remaining between them. CDR3 length: 15 amino acids. Per the germline V gene, CDR1 is SGHRS and CDR2 is YFSETQ.

The sample holds a few counts of this clonotype. The genes are TRBV7-9 and TRBJ2-1; D may correspond to TRBD1 or TRBD2 (5 bases each). With 3 bases removed from V and 10 bases from J, the gap between germline ends came to 13 bases. The length of the CDR3 is 13 residues. The germline V gene encodes CDR1 SEHNR and CDR2 FQNEAQ (reference sequence). CDR3: CASSFSRGVEQFF. The CDR3 coding sequence is TGTGCCAGCAGCTTTTCTAGGGGAGTGGAGCAGTTCTTC.